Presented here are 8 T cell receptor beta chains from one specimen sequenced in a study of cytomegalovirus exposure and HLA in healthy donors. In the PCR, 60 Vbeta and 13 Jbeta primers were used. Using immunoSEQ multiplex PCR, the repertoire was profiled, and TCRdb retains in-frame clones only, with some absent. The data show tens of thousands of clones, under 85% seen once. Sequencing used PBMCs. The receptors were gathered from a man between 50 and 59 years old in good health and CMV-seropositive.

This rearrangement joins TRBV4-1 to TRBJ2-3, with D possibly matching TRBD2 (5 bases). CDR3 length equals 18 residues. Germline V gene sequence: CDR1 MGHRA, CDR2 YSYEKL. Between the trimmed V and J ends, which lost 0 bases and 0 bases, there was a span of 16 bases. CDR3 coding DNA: TGCGCCAGCAGCCAAGATCCCCTAGCTAGTACTAGCACAGATACGCAGTATTTT. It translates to CASSQDPLASTSTDTQYF.

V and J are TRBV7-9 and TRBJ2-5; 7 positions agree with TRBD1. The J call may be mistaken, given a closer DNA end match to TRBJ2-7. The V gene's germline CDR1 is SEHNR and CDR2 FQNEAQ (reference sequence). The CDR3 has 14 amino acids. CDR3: CASSSQTGIHEQYF. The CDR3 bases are TGTGCCAGCAGCTCCCAGACAGGGATCCACGAGCAGTACTTC.

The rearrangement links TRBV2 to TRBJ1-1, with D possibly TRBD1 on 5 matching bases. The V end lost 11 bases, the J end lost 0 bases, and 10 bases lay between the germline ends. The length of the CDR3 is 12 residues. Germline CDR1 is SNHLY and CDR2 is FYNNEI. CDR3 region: CAVRRVNTEAFF. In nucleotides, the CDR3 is TGTGCCGTACGCAGGGTGAACACTGAAGCTTTCTTT.

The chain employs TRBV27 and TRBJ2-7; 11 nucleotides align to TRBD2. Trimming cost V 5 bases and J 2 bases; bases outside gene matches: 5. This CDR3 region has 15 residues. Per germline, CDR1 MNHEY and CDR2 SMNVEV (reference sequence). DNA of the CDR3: TGTGCCAGCAGTAAGGGACTAGCGGTAGCCTACGAGCAGTACTTC. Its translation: CASSKGLAVAYEQYF.

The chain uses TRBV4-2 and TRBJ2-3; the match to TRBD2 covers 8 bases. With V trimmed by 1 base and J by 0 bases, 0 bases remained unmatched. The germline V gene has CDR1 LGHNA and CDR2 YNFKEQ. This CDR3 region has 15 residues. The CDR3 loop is CASSQGGGSTDTQYF. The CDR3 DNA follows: TGTGCCAGCAGCCAAGGCGGGGGGAGCACAGATACGCAGTATTTT.

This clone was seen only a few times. The CDR3 coding sequence is TGTGCCAGCTCACCAATCTACACCGGGGAGCTGTTTTTT. It encodes CASSPIYTGELFF. The chain employs TRBV18 and TRBJ2-2, with unresolved D. The CDR3 runs 13 residues. V was clipped by 2 bases and J by 3 bases, with 4 bases between them. Germline V gene data show CDR1 as KGHSH and CDR2 as LQKENI.

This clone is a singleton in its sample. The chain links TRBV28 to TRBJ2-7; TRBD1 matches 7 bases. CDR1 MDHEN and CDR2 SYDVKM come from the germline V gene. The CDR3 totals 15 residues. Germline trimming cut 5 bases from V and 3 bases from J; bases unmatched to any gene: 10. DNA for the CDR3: TGTGCCAGCAGTAAGACAGGGTTTAACCACTACGAGCAGTACTTC. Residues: CASSKTGFNHYEQYF.

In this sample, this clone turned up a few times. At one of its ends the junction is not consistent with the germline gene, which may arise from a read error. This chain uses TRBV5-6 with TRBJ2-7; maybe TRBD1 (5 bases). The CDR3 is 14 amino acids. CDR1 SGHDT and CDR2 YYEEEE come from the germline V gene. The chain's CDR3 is CASRQDGPVYEPYF. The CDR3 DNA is TGTGCCAGCAGACAGGACGGCCCAGTCTACGAGCCGTACTTC.